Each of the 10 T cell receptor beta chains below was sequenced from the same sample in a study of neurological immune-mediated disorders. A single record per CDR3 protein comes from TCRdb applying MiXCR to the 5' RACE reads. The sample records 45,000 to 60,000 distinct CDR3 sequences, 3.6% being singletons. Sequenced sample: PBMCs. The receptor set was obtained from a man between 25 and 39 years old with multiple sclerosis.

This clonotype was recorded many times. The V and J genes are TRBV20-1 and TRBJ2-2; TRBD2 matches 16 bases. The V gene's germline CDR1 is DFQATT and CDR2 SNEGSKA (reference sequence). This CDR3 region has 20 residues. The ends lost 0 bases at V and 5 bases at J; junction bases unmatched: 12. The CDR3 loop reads CSARDIMGLAGGPRTGELFF. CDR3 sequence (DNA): TGCAGTGCTAGAGATATAATGGGACTAGCGGGGGGGCCGCGGACCGGGGAGCTGTTTTTT.

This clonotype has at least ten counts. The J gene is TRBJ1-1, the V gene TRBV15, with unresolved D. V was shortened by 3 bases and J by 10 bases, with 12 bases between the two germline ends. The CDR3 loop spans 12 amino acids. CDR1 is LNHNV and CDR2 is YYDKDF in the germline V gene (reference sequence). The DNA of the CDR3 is TGTGCCACCAGCAGGGCGGACGTAGGAGCTTTCTTT. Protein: CATSRADVGAFF.

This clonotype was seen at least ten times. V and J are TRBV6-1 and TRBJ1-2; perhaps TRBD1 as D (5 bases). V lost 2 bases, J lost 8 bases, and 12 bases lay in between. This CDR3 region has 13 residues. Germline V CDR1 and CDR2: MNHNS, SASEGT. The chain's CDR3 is CASSEFDRRGYTF. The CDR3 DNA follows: TGTGCCAGCAGTGAATTTGACAGAAGGGGCTACACCTTC.

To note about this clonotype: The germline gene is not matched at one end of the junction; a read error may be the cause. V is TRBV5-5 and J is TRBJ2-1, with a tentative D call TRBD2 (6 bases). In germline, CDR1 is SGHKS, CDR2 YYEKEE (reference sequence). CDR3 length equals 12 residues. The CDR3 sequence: CASRLGGNEQFF. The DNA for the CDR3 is TGTGCCAGCAGATTGGGAGGTAATGAGCAGTTCTTC.

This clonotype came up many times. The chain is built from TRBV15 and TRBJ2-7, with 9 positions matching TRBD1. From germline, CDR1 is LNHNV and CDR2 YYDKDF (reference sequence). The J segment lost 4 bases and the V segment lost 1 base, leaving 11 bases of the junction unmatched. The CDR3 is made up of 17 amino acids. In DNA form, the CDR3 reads TGTGCCACCAGCAGAGCCCGGGACAGGGTAACTTCGTACGAGCAGTACTTC. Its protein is CATSRARDRVTSYEQYF.

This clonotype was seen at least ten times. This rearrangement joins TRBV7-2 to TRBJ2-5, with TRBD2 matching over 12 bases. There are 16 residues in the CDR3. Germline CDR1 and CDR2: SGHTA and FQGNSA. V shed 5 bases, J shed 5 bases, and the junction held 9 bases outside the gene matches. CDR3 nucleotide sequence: TGTGCCAGCAGCGCTAGCGGGGGGGCAGTTCGGGAGACCCAGTACTTC. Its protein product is CASSASGGAVRETQYF.

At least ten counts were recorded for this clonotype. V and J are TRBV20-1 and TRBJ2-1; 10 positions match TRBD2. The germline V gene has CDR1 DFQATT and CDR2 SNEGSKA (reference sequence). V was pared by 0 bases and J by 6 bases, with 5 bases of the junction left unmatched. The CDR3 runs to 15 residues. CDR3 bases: TGCAGTGCTAGAGATCTAGCGGGAGTATCCAATGAGCAGTTCTTC. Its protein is CSARDLAGVSNEQFF.

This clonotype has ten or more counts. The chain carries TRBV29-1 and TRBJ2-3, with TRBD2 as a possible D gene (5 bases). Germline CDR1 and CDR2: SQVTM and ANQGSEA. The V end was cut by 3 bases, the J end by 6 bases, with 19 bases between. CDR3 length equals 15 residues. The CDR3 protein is CSVDRAAEVVDTQYF. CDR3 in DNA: TGCAGCGTTGACCGAGCGGCTGAAGTTGTCGATACGCAGTATTTT.

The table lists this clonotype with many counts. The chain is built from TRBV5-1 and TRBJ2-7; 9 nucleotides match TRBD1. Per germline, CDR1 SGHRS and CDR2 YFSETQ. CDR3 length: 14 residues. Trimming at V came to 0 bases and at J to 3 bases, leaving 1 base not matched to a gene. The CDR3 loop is CASSLGDRDYEQYF. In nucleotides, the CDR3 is TGCGCCAGCAGCTTGGGGGACAGGGACTACGAGCAGTACTTC.

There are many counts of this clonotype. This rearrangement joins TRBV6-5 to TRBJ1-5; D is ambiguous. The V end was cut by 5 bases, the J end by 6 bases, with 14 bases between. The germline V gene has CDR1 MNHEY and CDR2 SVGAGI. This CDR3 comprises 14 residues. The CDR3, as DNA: TGTGCCAGCAGTCCCACTCGGACGGGTCAGCCCCAGCATTTT. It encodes CASSPTRTGQPQHF.